This T cell receptor (beta chain) was found in a study of identical twins. General study results and limits: Models underestimated out-of-frame TCR alpha sharing in monozygotic twins. Cord blood beta clonotypes present at high abundance carried fewer insertions; no such pattern appeared in memory repertoires.

A universal primer site was created by template switching, with the cDNA bearing unique molecular identifiers. Via MiXCR, TCRdb re-called the 5' RACE reads, giving one row per CDR3 protein. The sample lists 200,000 to 250,000 distinct CDR3 sequences; about 7.3% were seen once. The V end lost 7 bases, the J end lost 2 bases, and 6 bases lay between the germline ends. The CDR3 totals 13 residues. Germline assignment: CDR1 MDHEN and CDR2 SYDVKM. This clonotype was counted only a few times. Antigen specificity is unknown. These sequences were also reported in another study, on yellow fever vaccine responses in identical twins.

The chain couples TRBV28 to TRBJ2-6; a weak D match, TRBD2 (5 bases). The sequencing sample was made of memory (CD45RO+) T cells sorted from blood. This TCR came from a woman between 18 and 30 years old in good health. CDR3 bases: TGTGCCAGCACCGGGACTGGGGCCAACGTCCTGACTTTC. Translating it yields CASTGTGANVLTF.